This T cell receptor beta chain was captured in a study of cytomegalovirus exposure and HLA in healthy donors. V was shortened by 8 bases and J by 4 bases, with 15 bases between the two germline ends. Per germline, CDR1 SGHVS and CDR2 FQNEAQ. CDR3 length: 14 residues. Concerning this clone: Its antigen is undetermined.

The PCR employed 60 Vbeta primers together with 13 Jbeta primers. Method: immunoSEQ multiplex PCR; TCRdb's copy keeps in-frame clones and lacks some. The table lists about 220,000 clones, about 75% of them singletons, with approximately 1.9% in the top ten. General study points: A link between a missense DCLRE1C variant and TCR beta V- and J-gene trimming emerged from a later analysis. It was 160 or so TCR beta chains that were listed as cytomegalovirus-associated. One cluster of highly shared sequence variants probably arose as a sequencing artifact.

The gene calls are TRBV7-8 and TRBJ1-5, with unresolved D. The sample consisted of PBMCs. This TCR came from a woman aged 30 to 39 in good health and CMV-seronegative. The CDR3 coding sequence is TGTGCCAGCTCCGATCAACGGGTGAATCAGCCCCAGCATTTT. Its protein product is CASSDQRVNQPQHF.